This paragraph covers one TCR beta chain sequence. The cohort comprised adults aged about 18 to 89 years residing in about two dozen US areas. Participants had their cohort set by participant-reported clinical history. Trimming took 3 bases from V and 7 from J; bases not matched to a gene: 9. The CDR3 sequence is 16 residues long. Per germline, CDR1 KGHSH and CDR2 LQKENI. Original handling: Reference gene primer amplification gave estimated nucleated cell counts. Profiling relied on immunoSEQ multiplex PCR, and the TCRdb table lists in-frame clones only, not all of them. V and J calls and clone size follow that table, whereas D and trimming were derived from the DNA. This table has 300,000 or so clones, approximately 86% appearing once. These data come from a study of blood T cell repertoires in COVID-19. Turning to the study itself: Samples came from the United States, Italy and Spain, spanning acute and convalescent COVID-19.

This sequence joins TRBV18 and TRBJ1-6, with 7 bases fitting TRBD1. The sequence was obtained from a woman in her 40s with acute COVID-19. The sample was PBMCs or T cells enriched from blood (not recorded which). CDR3 sequence reads: CASSPPVRDSNSPLHF. CDR3 DNA sequence: TGTGCCAGCTCACCGCCCGTTCGGGACAGCAATTCACCCCTCCACTTT.